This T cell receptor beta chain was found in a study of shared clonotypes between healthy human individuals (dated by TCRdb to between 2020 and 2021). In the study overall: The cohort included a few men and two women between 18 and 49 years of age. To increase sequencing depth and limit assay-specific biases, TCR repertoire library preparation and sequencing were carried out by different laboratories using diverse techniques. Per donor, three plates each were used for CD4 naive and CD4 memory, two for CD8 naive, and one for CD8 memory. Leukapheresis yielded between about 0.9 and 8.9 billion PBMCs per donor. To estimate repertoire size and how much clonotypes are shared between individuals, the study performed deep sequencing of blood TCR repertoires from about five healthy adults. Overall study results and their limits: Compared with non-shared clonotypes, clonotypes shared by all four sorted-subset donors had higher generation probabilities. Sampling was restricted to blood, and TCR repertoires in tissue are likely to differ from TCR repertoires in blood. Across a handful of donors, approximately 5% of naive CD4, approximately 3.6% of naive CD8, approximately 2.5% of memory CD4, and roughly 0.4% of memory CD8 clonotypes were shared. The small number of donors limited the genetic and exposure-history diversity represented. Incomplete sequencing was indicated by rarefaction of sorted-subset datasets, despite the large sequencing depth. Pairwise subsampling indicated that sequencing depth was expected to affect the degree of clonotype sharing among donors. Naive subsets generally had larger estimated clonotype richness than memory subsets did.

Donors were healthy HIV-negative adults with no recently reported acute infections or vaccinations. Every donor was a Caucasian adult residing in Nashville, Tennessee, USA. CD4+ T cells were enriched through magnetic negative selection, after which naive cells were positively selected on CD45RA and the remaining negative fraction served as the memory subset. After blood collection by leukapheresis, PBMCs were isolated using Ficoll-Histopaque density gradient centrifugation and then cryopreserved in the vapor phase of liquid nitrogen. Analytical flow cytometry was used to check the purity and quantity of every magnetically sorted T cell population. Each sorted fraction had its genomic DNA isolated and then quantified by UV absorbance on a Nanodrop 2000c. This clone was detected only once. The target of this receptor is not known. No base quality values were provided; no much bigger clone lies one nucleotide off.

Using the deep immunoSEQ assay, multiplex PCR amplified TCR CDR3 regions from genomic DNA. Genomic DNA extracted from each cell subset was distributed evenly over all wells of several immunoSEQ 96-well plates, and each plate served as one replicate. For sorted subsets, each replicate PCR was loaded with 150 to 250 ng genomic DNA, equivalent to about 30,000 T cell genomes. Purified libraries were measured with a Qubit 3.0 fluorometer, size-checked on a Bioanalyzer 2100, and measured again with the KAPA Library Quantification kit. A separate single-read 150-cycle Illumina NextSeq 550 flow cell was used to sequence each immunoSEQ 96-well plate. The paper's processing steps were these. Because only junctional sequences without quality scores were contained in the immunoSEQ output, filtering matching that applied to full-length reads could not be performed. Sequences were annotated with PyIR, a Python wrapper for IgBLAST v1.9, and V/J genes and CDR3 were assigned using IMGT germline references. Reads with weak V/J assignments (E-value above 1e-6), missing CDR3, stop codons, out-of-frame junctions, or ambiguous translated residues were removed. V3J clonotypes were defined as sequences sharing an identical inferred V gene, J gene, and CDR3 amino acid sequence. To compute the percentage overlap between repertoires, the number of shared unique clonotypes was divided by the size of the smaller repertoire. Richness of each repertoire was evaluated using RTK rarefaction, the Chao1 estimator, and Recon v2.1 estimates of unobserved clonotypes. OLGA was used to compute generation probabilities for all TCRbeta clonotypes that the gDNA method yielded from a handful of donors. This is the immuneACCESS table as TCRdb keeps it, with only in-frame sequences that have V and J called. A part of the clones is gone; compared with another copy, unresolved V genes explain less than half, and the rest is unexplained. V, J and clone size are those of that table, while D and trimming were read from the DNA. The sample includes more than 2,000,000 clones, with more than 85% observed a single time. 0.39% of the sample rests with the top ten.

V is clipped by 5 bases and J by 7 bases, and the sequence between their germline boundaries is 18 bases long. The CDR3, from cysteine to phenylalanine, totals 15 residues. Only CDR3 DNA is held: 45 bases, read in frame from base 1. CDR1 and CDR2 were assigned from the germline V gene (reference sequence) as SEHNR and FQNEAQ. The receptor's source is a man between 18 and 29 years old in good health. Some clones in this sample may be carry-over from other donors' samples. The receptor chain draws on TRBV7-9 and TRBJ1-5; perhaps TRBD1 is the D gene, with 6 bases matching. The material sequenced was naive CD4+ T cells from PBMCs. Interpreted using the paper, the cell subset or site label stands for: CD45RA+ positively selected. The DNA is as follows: TGTGCCAGCAGCCGACACGGGGGGCCGGACCAGCCCCAGCATTTT. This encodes CASSRHGGPDQPQHF.